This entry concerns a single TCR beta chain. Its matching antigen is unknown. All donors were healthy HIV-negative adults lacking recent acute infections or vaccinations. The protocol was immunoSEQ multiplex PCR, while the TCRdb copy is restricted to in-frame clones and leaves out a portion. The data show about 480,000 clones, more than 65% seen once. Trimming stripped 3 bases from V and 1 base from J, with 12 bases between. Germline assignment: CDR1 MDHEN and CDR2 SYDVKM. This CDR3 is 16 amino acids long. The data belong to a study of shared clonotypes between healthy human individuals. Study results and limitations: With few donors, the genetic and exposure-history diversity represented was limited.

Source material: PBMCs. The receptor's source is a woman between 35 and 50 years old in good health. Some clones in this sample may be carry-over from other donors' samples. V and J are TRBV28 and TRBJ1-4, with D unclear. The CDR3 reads CASSFASGLTNEKLFF. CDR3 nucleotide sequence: TGTGCCAGCAGTTTTGCCTCCGGATTAACTAATGAAAAACTGTTTTTT.